Sequencing of this T cell receptor beta chain was carried out in a study of early T cells in non-severe SARS-CoV-2 infection (dated by TCRdb to the early 2020s). Looking at the study overall: Because TCR sequencing was done on bulk RNA from unsorted whole blood, the alpha and beta chains could not be paired. The research as a whole found: VDJdb matching was skewed toward anti-spike CD8 responses and likely underestimated virus-specific expansions, missing private and CD4 specificities.

This was a case-control study nested in a cohort of healthcare workers in London, UK, who had nasopharyngeal swab PCR tests and blood samples taken every week. Between 23 and 31 March 2020, the week of the UK lockdown, healthcare workers were enrolled and then followed up weekly for as long as 16 weeks. Taken from the germline V gene, the CDR1 and CDR2 loops are SQVTM and ANQGSEA. Trimming removed 7 bases from V and 2 bases from J; the gene matches leave 8 bases unexplained. The CDR3, from cysteine to phenylalanine, totals 14 residues. The read is trimmed to its CDR3 DNA, 42 bases read in frame from base 1. Worth noting for this clonotype: The antigen it binds to is not known. No quality values exist for individual bases; no much larger clone is one base distant.

The library came from 5' RACE. The sequencer listed for this sample is NextSeq 500. In the TCR library protocol, unique molecular identifiers were attached to individual cDNA molecules to correct for PCR bias and sequencing error. Sequencing covered both TCR alpha and beta chains, and within each sample the abundances of alpha and beta sequences were tightly co-correlated. From the authors' description of their analysis: V gene, J gene and CDR3 annotation of TCR sequences was performed with Decombinator V4. Expanded TCRs were defined as changing significantly between any two time points under a Poisson model with p below 0.0001. TCR abundances were normalised to the total number of TCRs sequenced per sample and were expressed as counts per million. TRAV1-2 paired with TRAJ12, TRAJ20 or TRAJ33 defined MAIT TCRs, while TRAV10 paired with TRAJ18 defined iNKT TCRs. VDJdb, accessed 1 November 2021, was searched for CMV, EBV and SARS-CoV-2 annotated TCRs, excluding TCRs annotated for multiple antigens. The public reads were run again by TCRdb, first through fastp at Q25 and then through MiXCR, and only productive beta chains were kept. Rows with one shared CDR3 protein collapse into an entry with the most common genes and DNA. These V and J calls originate from TCRdb's pipeline instead of the authors' own analysis. The sample table shows more than 20,000 distinct CDR3 sequences, and roughly 4% are seen once. The ten largest clones capture more than 1.1% of the sample.

The sequence came from an adult who was a healthcare worker with PCR-confirmed SARS-CoV-2 infection or an uninfected control (not recorded which). The material sequenced was whole blood. The chain is assembled from TRBV29-1 and TRBJ2-3, and 8 bases in between align with TRBD2. In nucleotides, the sequence is TGCAGCGCCTCTCCGGGGGGGGTCACAGATACGCAGTATTTT. Its protein reads: CSASPGGVTDTQYF.